The next 5 T cell receptor delta chains were all read from a single sample in a study of γδ T cells in repeated Plasmodium falciparum infection. TCRdb re-called clones from the multiplex PCR reads via CATT. This sample carries roughly 93,000 delta-chain clones, 0.8% to 1% of them seen once, and the ten largest clones take 9.6%. Vgamma9/Vdelta2+ and Vdelta2-negative gammadelta T cells were flow-sorted from PBMC for bulk sequencing. Source material: gamma-delta T cells from blood. The receptors originated from a pool of human donors (malaria-infected and uninfected, not separated).

Worth noting for this clone: A read error likely explains why the TCRdb protein, taken from a much larger clone, differs from this DNA's translation at residue 7; the protein shown is translated from the DNA. In DNA form, the CDR3 reads TGTGCCTGTGACACCGTTAGGGATCCCTTGTACACCGATAAACTCATCTTT. This codes for CACDTVRDPLYTDKLIF. The chain couples TRDV2 to TRDJ1; perhaps TRDD3 as D (5 bases). TCRdb records no J gene; here it was assigned by comparing the DNA to germline. Trimming shortened V by 0 bases and J by 0 bases, and 16 bases separated the two germline ends. The CDR3 runs to 17 residues. The V gene's germline CDR1 is GEAIGNYY and CDR2 EKD.

This clone was seen more than once but under ten times. A far larger clone is only one base removed, so a read error is likely. Other nucleotide sequences from this sample produce the same CDR3. This chain joins TRDV2 and TRDJ1; TRDD3 matches at 13 bases. Since TCRdb gives no J gene, matching the DNA to germline was used here to assign it. This CDR3 has 18 amino acids. V gave up 4 bases and J gave up 10 bases; unmatched junction bases: 20. From germline, CDR1 is GEAIGNYY and CDR2 EKD. The DNA for the CDR3 is TGTGCCTGTGATGAACTACTGGGGGATACGCGCGCAAGTAAAGGACTCATCTTT. Encoded protein: CACDELLGDTRASKGLIF.

To note about this clone: The protein given by TCRdb reflects a much larger clone and differs at residue 9 from this DNA's translation, likely from a read error; the protein shown is the DNA's translation. The chain joins TRDV2 to TRDJ3, with TRDD3 matching over 9 bases. TCRdb lists no J gene, so it was determined here by aligning the DNA to germline. The CDR3 extends over 20 amino acids. From germline, CDR1 is GEAIGNYY and CDR2 EKD. V gave up 3 bases and J gave up 0 bases; unmatched junction bases: 11. DNA of the CDR3: TGTGCCTGTGACGCGACTGGGGGACCAGCTCGCTCCTGGGACACCCGACAGATGTTTTTC. Translating gives CACDATGGPARSWDTRQMFF.

Comments on this clone: A single base is all that separates this from a far larger clone, so a read error is likely. In the same sample, other DNA sequences code for this CDR3. The V gene call reads TRDV2; no J gene was called; TRDD3, as called in the table, went unchecked against the DNA. The CDR3 is 17 amino acids. Germline V gives CDR1 GEAIGNYY, CDR2 EKD. CDR3 bases: TGTGCCTGCGACCCCGTACTGGGGGATACGCTACGAGGTCGGCTCATCTTT. This gives the protein CACDPVLGDTLRGRLIF.

As to this clone: TCRdb assigns this DNA the protein of a much larger clone, which departs from its translation at residue 7; this likely reflects a read error, and the protein shown comes from translating the DNA. The chain carries TRDV1 and TRDJ2; possibly TRDD2 or TRDD3 for D (6 bases each). V lost 3 bases, J lost 0 bases, and 23 bases lay in between. CDR1 and CDR2 from the germline V gene are TSWWSYY and QGS. The CDR3 length is 20 residues. In DNA form, the CDR3 reads TGTGCTCTTGGGGATACCCTCCTACTCGGGGATCCCTCTTTGACAGCACAACTCTTCTTT. It yields the protein CALGDTLLLGDPSLTAQLFF.